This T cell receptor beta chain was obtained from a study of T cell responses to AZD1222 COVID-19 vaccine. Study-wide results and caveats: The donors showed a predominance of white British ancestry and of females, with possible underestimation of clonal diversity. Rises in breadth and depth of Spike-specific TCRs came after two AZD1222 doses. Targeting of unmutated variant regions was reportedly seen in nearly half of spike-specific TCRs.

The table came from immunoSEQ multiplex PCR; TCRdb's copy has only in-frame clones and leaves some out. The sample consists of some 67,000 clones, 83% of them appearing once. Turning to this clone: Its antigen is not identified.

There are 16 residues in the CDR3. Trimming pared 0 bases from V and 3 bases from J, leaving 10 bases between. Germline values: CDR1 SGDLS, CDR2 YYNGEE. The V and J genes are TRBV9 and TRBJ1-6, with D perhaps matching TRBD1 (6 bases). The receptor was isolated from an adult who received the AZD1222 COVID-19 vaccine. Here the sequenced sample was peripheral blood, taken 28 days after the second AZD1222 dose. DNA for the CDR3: TGTGCCAGCAGCGTAGCAGGGGTTAACTATAATTCACCCCTCCACTTT. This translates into CASSVAGVNYNSPLHF.